The source of this T cell receptor (beta chain) is a study of shared clonotypes between healthy human individuals. Notes on the study in general: In several donors, roughly 5.2% of naive CD4 clonotypes appeared in common. Donor scarcity curtailed the genetic and exposure-history diversity represented herein.

Methods used by the authors: Junction-only sequences produced by ImmunoSEQ had no quality scores, so filtering differed. The protocol was immunoSEQ multiplex PCR, while the TCRdb copy is restricted to in-frame clones and leaves out a portion. The V and J calls and clone size were taken over from that table, and D and trimming were inferred from the DNA. The repertoire holds around 580,000 clones, with nearly 98% as singletons. A word on this clone: The antigen is not known.

Naive CD8 cells lacked CD45RO and underwent positive selection for CCR7, leaving out terminally differentiated effector memory CD45RA+ cells. The CDR3 has 13 residues. V was pared by 10 bases and J by 4 bases, with 14 bases between. Germline V gene sequence: CDR1 MDHEN, CDR2 SYDVKM. This sequence originates from a man aged 25 to 40 in good health. Sequences were obtained from naive CD8+ T cells sorted from blood. The rearrangement links TRBV28 to TRBJ2-1; D gene ambiguous. The CDR3 sequence: CATTENDYNEQFF. In DNA, the CDR3 is TGTGCCACCACGGAAAACGATTACAATGAGCAGTTCTTC.